Shown below are 7 T cell receptor beta chains from a single sample sequenced in a study of blood T cell repertoires in COVID-19 (dated by TCRdb to 2018 to 2021). The library was made by the immunoSEQ multiplex PCR assay. As stored in TCRdb, this immuneACCESS dataset retains in-frame rearrangements with V and J assigned. A fraction of the clones does not appear; measured against another copy, unresolved V genes explain less than half of the discrepancy, and the remainder lacks a known reason. The sample yields about 140,000 clones; 81% were counted once. The biggest ten clones account for 8% to 9.5% of the sample. Sample: peripheral blood. These receptors were collected from a woman aged 55-75 years with active or convalescent COVID-19.

The chain combines TRBV27 with TRBJ1-4; TRBD1 is a possible D gene (6 bases). This CDR3 contains 13 residues. Germline CDR1 and CDR2: MNHEY and SMNVEV (reference sequence). The germline V and J ends were trimmed by 8 bases and 3 bases, with 10 bases remaining between them. The DNA of the CDR3 is TGTGCCAGCGCGGACAGTCCTAATGAAAAACTGTTTTTT. This translates into CASADSPNEKLFF.

The chain links TRBV29-1 to TRBJ1-1, with 11 positions matching TRBD1. CDR1 SQVTM and CDR2 ANQGSEA come from the germline V gene. This CDR3 has 13 residues. With 7 bases clipped from V and 0 bases from J, the junction kept 1 base outside the gene matches. The CDR3 sequence is CSGGQGVNTEAFF. The DNA for the CDR3 is TGCAGCGGGGGACAGGGGGTGAACACTGAAGCTTTCTTT.

The rearrangement joins TRBV6-5 to TRBJ1-2, with D tentatively TRBD1 (5 bases). V was trimmed by 10 bases and J by 4 bases, leaving 10 bases between them. This CDR3 comprises 11 residues. Germline CDR1 and CDR2: MNHEY and SVGAGI. CDR3 amino acids: CATGGVYGYTF. Here the CDR3 DNA reads TGTGCCACCGGGGGGGTCTATGGCTACACCTTC.

The rearrangement joins TRBV28 to TRBJ2-1, with 12 positions matching TRBD2. V lost 1 base, J lost 5 bases, and 9 bases stayed unmatched. This CDR3 is built from 18 residues. Germline CDR1 MDHEN, CDR2 SYDVKM. The CDR3 region is CASSLSPTSGRLDNEQFF. In DNA form, the CDR3 reads TGTGCCAGCAGTTTATCCCCTACTAGCGGGAGGTTAGACAATGAGCAGTTCTTC.

This clone showed up just once. The chain recombines TRBV11-2 with TRBJ2-5, with TRBD2 as a possible D gene (5 bases). Germline CDR1 and CDR2: SGHAT and FQNNGV. Trimming shortened V by 5 bases and J by 7 bases, and 17 bases separated the two germline ends. This CDR3 is 14 amino acids long. CDR3 DNA sequence: TGTGCCAGCAGCCCCAGCGGAACCTGGGGGACCCAGTACTTC. This sequence encodes CASSPSGTWGTQYF.

This rearrangement joins TRBV10-2 to TRBJ2-2; 8 nucleotides agree with TRBD1. There are 17 residues in the CDR3. The germline CDR1 and CDR2 sequences are WSHSY and SAAADI. Trimming took 8 bases from V and 5 from J; bases not matched to a gene: 16. The CDR3 sequence is CASGQGAQLGLTGELFF. Here the CDR3 DNA reads TGCGCCAGCGGGCAGGGGGCTCAGTTAGGTCTAACCGGGGAGCTGTTTTTT.

This chain joins TRBV5-6 and TRBJ2-5, with 12 bases aligning to TRBD1. After removal of 4 bases from V and 3 bases from J, the junction contained 4 bases not matched to a gene. The V gene's germline CDR1 is SGHDT and CDR2 YYEEEE. The CDR3 runs 15 residues. Here the CDR3 DNA reads TGTGCCAGCAGCGCGGGACAGGGGGCAGAAGAGACCCAGTACTTC. It encodes CASSAGQGAEETQYF.